The sequence of this T cell receptor (beta chain) was determined in a study of shared clonotypes between healthy human individuals. Overall study: The people who gave samples were a couple of women and a few men aged 18 to 49.

On this clone itself: What it binds is not known.

Genomic DNA (from each subset) was split evenly across several immunoSEQ plates. How the authors handled the data: ImmunoSEQ supplied junction-only sequences lacking quality scores, so filtering was different. Profiling relied on immunoSEQ multiplex PCR, and the TCRdb table lists in-frame clones only, not all of them. V, J and clone size are those of that table, while D and trimming were read from the DNA. The sample holds 2 million to 2.5 million clones, approximately 95% seen once. General study results and limits: In several donors, about 5% of naive CD4 clonotypes appeared in common.

The receptor comes from a man younger than 35 in good health. Some clones in this sample may be carry-over from other donors' samples. Input material: naive CD4+ T cells from PBMCs. Subset: CD45RA+ positively selected.

CDR3 amino acids: CASSLWLAGSDEQFF. The CDR3 nucleotides are TGTGCCAGCAGCTTGTGGCTAGCGGGAAGCGATGAGCAGTTCTTC. The chain joins TRBV5-4 to TRBJ2-1; 9 nucleotides agree with TRBD2. Germline CDR1 is SGHNT and CDR2 is YYREEE (reference sequence). The CDR3 extends over 15 amino acids. With V trimmed by 1 base and J by 8 bases, 7 bases remained unmatched.